These 10 T cell receptor beta chains originate from one sample sequenced in a study of Ad26.COV2.S vaccination and SARS-CoV-2 variants. Noted treatment: 19 received Ad26.COV2.S at low or high dose, single or two shots; about 5 received placebo; per-sample allocation not given. The investigators took samples on day 63 after the first vaccine or placebo injection. The assay was immunoSEQ multiplex PCR, and TCRdb's table has in-frame clones only and misses some. The sample has 350,000 to 550,000 clones; roughly 89% are singletons. The specimen was peripheral blood, collected in a trial of Ad26.COV2.S vaccine versus placebo. The receptors come from a person between 18 and 60 years old who received the Ad26.COV2.S COVID-19 vaccine or a placebo.

The chain combines TRBV19 with TRBJ1-1, with D perhaps TRBD1 (6 bases). This CDR3 is built from 14 residues. Trimming pared 7 bases from V and 10 bases from J, leaving 22 bases between. Germline-derived CDR1 and CDR2 are LNHDA and SQIVND (reference sequence). The CDR3 here is CASKRVYGGGGAFF. The CDR3, as DNA: TGTGCCAGTAAACGGGTGTATGGGGGCGGAGGAGCTTTCTTT.

The chain uses TRBV2 and TRBJ2-1, with unresolved D. This CDR3 is built from 10 residues. Looked up from germline, CDR1 is SNHLY and CDR2 is FYNNEI. V was shortened by 9 bases and J by 3 bases, with 3 bases between the two germline ends. The CDR3 loop reads CASFYNEQFF. CDR3 coding DNA: TGTGCCAGTTTCTACAATGAGCAGTTCTTC.

The rearrangement links TRBV10-3 to TRBJ1-6, with D possibly TRBD1 on 6 matching bases. Germline V CDR1 and CDR2: ENHRY, SYGVKD. The V and J ends lost 4 bases and 5 bases respectively, with 18 bases between them. The CDR3 sequence is 17 residues long. The CDR3 protein is CAISGRDKKRDNSPLHF. DNA for the CDR3: TGTGCCATCAGTGGCCGGGACAAAAAAAGGGATAATTCACCCCTCCACTTT.

The chain's CDR3 is CAWRQAGGRETQYF. Here the CDR3 DNA reads TGTGCCTGGAGGCAAGCGGGGGGCCGTGAGACCCAGTACTTC. The V call is TRBV30, the J call TRBJ2-5, with 9 bases fitting TRBD2. This CDR3 region has 14 residues. The germline V gene encodes CDR1 GTSNPN and CDR2 SVGIG (reference sequence). V lost 3 bases to trimming and J lost 5 bases; unmatched junction nucleotides: 7. Based on the CDR3 plus reference TRBV30 and TRBJ2-5, the full variable domain is SQTIHQWPATLVQPVGSPLSLECTVEGTSNPNLYWYRQAAGRGLQLLFYSVGIGQISSEVPQNLSASRPQDRQFILSSKKLLLSDSGFYLCAWRQAGGRETQYFGPGTRLLVL.

This clone appeared once. The J gene is TRBJ2-1, the V gene TRBV7-2, with D perhaps matching TRBD1 (5 bases). The CDR3 spans 17 residues. The germline V gene encodes CDR1 SGHTA and CDR2 FQGNSA. Trimming removed 6 bases at V and 2 bases at J, with 20 bases between. CDR3 bases: TGTGCCAGCAGATTAAAGGGGCCGAAGCCTACCTACAATGAGCAGTTCTTC. It codes for CASRLKGPKPTYNEQFF.

Note on this clone: In the same sample, other DNA sequences code for this CDR3. The rearrangement links TRBV7-2 to TRBJ1-5; possibly TRBD1 for D (5 bases). The CDR3 contains 14 residues. Trimming cost V 0 bases and J 7 bases, with 10 bases left between them. The germline V gene encodes CDR1 SGHTA and CDR2 FQGNSA. CDR3 in DNA: TGTGCCAGCAGCTTAGCGGGGGGGAGCCAGCCCCAGCATTTT. Residues: CASSLAGGSQPQHF.

About this clone: Other DNA sequences in the same sample also yield this CDR3. The gene calls are TRBV6-6 and TRBJ1-3; unclear D gene. The CDR3 is 14 amino acids. The germline gives CDR1 MNHNY, CDR2 SVGAGI (reference sequence). V was pared by 6 bases and J by 0 bases, with 9 bases between. This CDR3 is CASSYSNSGNTIYF. The CDR3 DNA sequence: TGTGCCAGCAGCTACAGCAACTCTGGAAACACCATATATTTT.

This clone has more than one count but fewer than ten. The V gene is TRBV7-9, the J gene TRBJ1-1; no definite D call. With 5 bases removed from V and 2 bases from J, the gap between germline ends came to 9 bases. Germline V gene lookup returns CDR1 SEHNR and CDR2 FQNEAQ (reference sequence). This CDR3 spans 13 amino acids. The CDR3 protein is CASSPQANTEAFF. The CDR3 bases are TGTGCCAGCAGCCCCCAAGCCAACACTGAAGCTTTCTTT.

The chain carries TRBV28 and TRBJ2-1; 8 nucleotides line up with TRBD1. Trimming at V came to 6 bases and at J to 4 bases, leaving 5 bases not matched to a gene. The germline gives CDR1 MDHEN, CDR2 SYDVKM. The CDR3 spans 14 residues. CDR3 sequence reads: CASRGTGNYNEQFF. Here the CDR3 DNA reads TGTGCCAGCAGGGGGACAGGCAATTACAATGAGCAGTTCTTC.

V is TRBV15 and J is TRBJ2-5; TRBD1 aligns across 7 bases. The CDR3 extends over 17 amino acids. V trimming: 1 base; J trimming: 1 base; junction bases outside the gene matches: 9. The germline V gene has CDR1 LNHNV and CDR2 YYDKDF (reference sequence). In DNA form, the CDR3 reads TGTGCCACCAGCAGAGCGCAGACAGGGTGGGCCCAAGAGACCCAGTACTTC. Its protein is CATSRAQTGWAQETQYF.